This is a list of T cell receptor beta chains from one sample in a study of Ad26.COV2.S vaccination and SARS-CoV-2 variants. Data came from immunoSEQ multiplex PCR; TCRdb stores just in-frame clones and leaves some out. Here the sample spans roughly 300,000 clones, roughly 90% being singletons. The specimen comprised peripheral blood, sampled in a trial of Ad26.COV2.S vaccine versus placebo. The receptors stem from a person aged 18-65 years who received the Ad26.COV2.S COVID-19 vaccine or a placebo. Both conserved end residues are part of each CDR3. The D gene is left open where the match is weak. A clone size is listed for some rows: how often the clone was seen (once, few, many), or a class if it is expanded.

TRBD1 TRBJ2-1 . TRBV5-6 TGTGCCAGCAGCTGGACCACAGGGGCGCCCTACAATGAGCAGTTCTTC CASSWTTGAPYNEQFF
TRBD2 TRBJ2-5 once TRBV6-2/TRBV6-3 TGTGCCAGCAGTTACTTAGTAGCGGGGGCGAAAGAGACCCAGTACTTC CASSYLVAGAKETQYF
TRBD1 TRBJ1-5 . TRBV7-8 TGTGCCAGCAGCTCGACAGGGGCGCTGGGTGGGCGAAATCAGCCCCAGCATTTT CASSSTGALGGRNQPQHF
TRBD1 TRBJ1-1 . TRBV29-1 TGCAGCGTTCCCCACGGCACAGGGGCCACTGAAGCTTTCTTT CSVPHGTGATEAFF
. TRBJ2-1 . TRBV27 TGTGCCAGCAGTGCCCGTCAGTCCTCCTACAATGAGCAGTTCTTC CASSARQSSYNEQFF
. TRBJ2-7 . TRBV6-6 TGTGCCAGCAGCTTCGACAGTGTTCAAGGAGGGGAGCAGTACTTC CASSFDSVQGGEQYF
TRBD1 TRBJ1-5 . TRBV10-1 TGCGCCAGCAGTGGGACAGGGATGAGCAATCAGCCCCAGCATTTT CASSGTGMSNQPQHF
. TRBJ1-6 . TRBV4-3 TGCGCCAGCAGCCATGGGGCGTATTCACCCCTCCACTTT CASSHGAYSPLHF
. TRBJ1-1 . TRBV12-3/TRBV12-4 TGTGCCAGCAGTTTTGGCAGCACTGAAGCTTTCTTT CASSFGSTEAFF
. TRBJ1-4 . TRBV19 TGTGCCAGTAGTTCCCCGGGGACTTTTGATGAAAAACTGTTTTTT CASSSPGTFDEKLFF
. TRBJ1-3 . TRBV7-2 TGTGCCAGCAGCCAGTCAGGGACCTCTGGAAACACCATATATTTT CASSQSGTSGNTIYF
. TRBJ2-1 . TRBV27 TGTGCCAGCAGTTTGTCCTCGACTAGCTCCTACAATGAGCAGTTCTTC CASSLSSTSSYNEQFF
TRBD1 TRBJ1-6 . TRBV28 TGTGCCAGCAGCCCCCAACCGGGACAGGGATTTAATGTCCATAATTCACCCCTCCACTTT CASSPQPGQGFNVHNSPLHF
TRBD1 TRBJ1-1 . TRBV6-5 TGTGCCAGCACCCCGGGACAGGTTATCGGTGAAGCTTTCTTT CASTPGQVIGEAFF
TRBD1 TRBJ2-7 . TRBV27 TGTGCCAGCAGTTCCCGACAGGGATCCGAGCAGTACTTC CASSSRQGSEQYF
. TRBJ1-5 . TRBV19 TGTGCCAGTAGTATAGACCAGGGGAGGGGGCCCCAGCATTTT CASSIDQGRGPQHF
. TRBJ1-1 . TRBV28 TGTGCCAGCAGTTTGGCAGGGCGCACTGAAGCTTTCTTT CASSLAGRTEAFF
. TRBJ2-7 . TRBV7-6 TGTGCCAGCAGCCCTGGTCTAGCACACGAGCAGTACTTC CASSPGLAHEQYF
. TRBJ2-5 . TRBV6-5 TGTGCCAGCAGTTACTGGGGGGCGGAGGAGACCCAGTACTTC CASSYWGAEETQYF
TRBD2 TRBJ2-3 . TRBV5-1 TGCGCCAGCAGCCCGGGACTAGCGGGTAACACAGATACGCAGTATTTT CASSPGLAGNTDTQYF
TRBD2 TRBJ2-1 . TRBV24-1 TGTGCCACCAGTGACTCCGGGACTACCACCAATGAGCAGTTCTTC CATSDSGTTTNEQFF
TRBD1 TRBJ1-2 . TRBV10-3 TGTGCCATCAGTGACCGCCAGGGGGCAGGTGGCTACACCTTC CAISDRQGAGGYTF
TRBD1 TRBJ1-1 . TRBV9 TGTGCCAGCAGCGGAGGGACAGGGGGCAGGACTGAAGCTTTCTTT CASSGGTGGRTEAFF